The rows below give T cell receptor beta chains drawn from one sample of a study of breast tumors, draining lymph nodes, adjacent tissues. Each CDR3 protein is one row after TCRdb ran MiXCR on the multiplex PCR reads. This sample has more than 50,000 distinct CDR3 sequences, with over 40% found just once. Material: breast tumor tissue. These receptors were obtained from a female donor with breast cancer. Some clones in this sample may be carry-over from other donors' samples. Each CDR3 is given with its conserved first and last residue. Fields, in order: J gene, clone size, D gene, V gene, CDR3 protein, CDR3 DNA. A D gene is named only where the DNA matches it firmly. The size of a clone is reported for some rows only, either as once, few or many, or as a class for expanded clones.

TRBJ1-4	many	.	TRBV2	CASRSDRYEKLFF	TGTGCCAGCAGATCGGACCGCTATGAAAAACTGTTTTTT
TRBJ1-2	.	TRBD1	TRBV19	CASSMTGQGFTF	TGCGCCAGTAGTATGACAGGGCAAGGCTTCACCTTC
TRBJ2-1	few	TRBD1	TRBV9	CASSTGQGHNEQFF	TGTGCCAGCAGCACGGGACAGGGGCACAATGAGCAGTTCTTC
TRBJ2-4	few	TRBD2	TRBV19	CASSASGKNIQYF	TGTGCCAGTAGCGCTAGCGGGAAAAACATTCAGTACTTC
TRBJ2-3	many	TRBD2	TRBV9	CASSVGSGRAEAQYF	TGTGCCAGCAGCGTAGGAAGCGGGAGGGCCGAAGCGCAGTATTTT
TRBJ2-3	.	TRBD2	TRBV20-1	CSAHSLAGNTDTQYF	TGCAGTGCACACTCACTAGCGGGGAACACAGATACGCAGTATTTC
TRBJ2-7	many	.	TRBV30	CAWSRHPYEQYF	TGTGCCTGGAGTAGGCATCCCTACGAGCAGTACTTC
TRBJ2-5	.	TRBD2	TRBV24-1	CATSGGLAGGPTQYF	TGTGCCACCAGTGGAGGCCTAGCGGGAGGGCCGACCCAGTACTTC
TRBJ1-1	.	.	TRBV4-3	CASSQDLGNTEAFF	TGCGCCAGCAGCCAAGATCTCGGGAACACTGAAGCTTTCTTT
TRBJ1-5	many	TRBD1	TRBV19	CASSIQGAGQPQHF	TGTGCCAGTAGTATACAGGGGGCCGGTCAGCCCCAGCATTTT
TRBJ2-2	many	TRBD1	TRBV4-3	CASSRRQGLTGELFF	TGCGCCAGCAGTAGGCGACAGGGTCTCACCGGGGAGCTGTTTTTT
TRBJ1-4	many	.	TRBV30	CAWSVPRVDEKLFF	TGTGCCTGGAGTGTACCCAGGGTGGATGAAAAACTGTTTTTT
TRBJ1-2	many	TRBD1	TRBV10-3	CAINTDRKLYGYTF	TGTGCCATCAACACGGACAGGAAGCTCTATGGCTACACCTTC
TRBJ2-1	.	.	TRBV7-8	CASSYGGGFPYEQFF	TGTGCCAGCAGCTACGGTGGTGGGTTTCCCTACGAGCAGTTCTTC
TRBJ2-5	.	.	TRBV20-1	CSALGGETQYF	TGCAGTGCATTAGGGGGGGAGACCCAGTACTTC
TRBJ2-2	many	.	TRBV7-9	CASVGNTGELFF	TGTGCCAGCGTGGGGAACACCGGGGAGCTGTTTTTT
TRBJ2-1	many	.	TRBV10-3	CAISPQDRGLSNEQFF	TGTGCCATCAGCCCCCAGGACCGGGGGCTAAGCAATGAGCAGTTCTTC
TRBJ2-1	many	.	TRBV9	CASSVDQTSQFF	TGTGCCAGCAGCGTGGACCAAACCTCGCAGTTCTTC
TRBJ2-7	many	TRBD2	TRBV6-2/TRBV6-3	CASSTDRTSGSGISYEQYF	TGTGCCAGCAGCACCGATCGGACTAGCGGGAGTGGGATATCCTACGAGCAGTACTTC
TRBJ2-1	many	.	TRBV7-2	CASSFFSVAGEQFF	TGTGCCAGCAGCTTTTTTAGCGTTGCTGGTGAGCAGTTCTTC
TRBJ1-4	.	TRBD1	TRBV12-3/TRBV12-4	CASSFGQGNEKLFF	TGTGCCAGCAGTTTCGGACAGGGAAATGAAAAACTGTTTTTT
TRBJ2-2	many	.	TRBV25-1	CASRQGGELFF	TGTGCCAGCAGACAGGGTGGGGAGCTGTTTTTT
TRBJ2-7	many	TRBD2	TRBV4-3	CASSQDSSSGGAYEQYF	TGCGCCAGCAGCCAAGATAGTTCTTCGGGAGGAGCCTACGAGCAGTACTTC
TRBJ2-3	few	TRBD2	TRBV10-2	CAVGLAGATDTQYF	TGCGCCGTTGGCCTAGCGGGAGCAACAGATACGCAGTATTTT
TRBJ1-3	many	.	TRBV9	CASSVTGTGNTIYF	TGTGCCAGCAGCGTAACAGGGACAGGAAACACCATATATTTT
TRBJ2-1	.	TRBD2	TRBV15	CATSSPGGGNEQFF	TGTGCCACCAGCAGTCCGGGAGGAGGTAATGAGCAGTTCTTC
TRBJ2-2	.	.	TRBV7-7	CASSLLSGEGTGELFF	TGTGCTAGCAGCTTACTGTCGGGCGAAGGGACCGGGGAGCTGTTTTTT
TRBJ2-5	.	.	TRBV7-9	CASSSQGLDQYF	TGTGCCAGTAGCTCACAGGGTCTGGACCAGTACTTC
TRBJ2-3	many	.	TRBV5-8	CASSSGWGQYF	TGTGCCAGCAGCTCGGGATGGGGGCAGTATTTT
TRBJ2-5	.	TRBD1	TRBV19	CASTLRKDRVETRCF	TGTGCCAGTACCCTAAGAAAGGACAGGGTGGAGACCCGGTGCTTC
TRBJ2-1	many	.	TRBV9	CASSLTSSTEQFF	TGTGCCAGCAGCCTAACTTCTAGCACTGAGCAGTTCTTC
TRBJ2-1	many	TRBD1	TRBV19	CASMRDRGSYNEQFF	TGTGCCAGTATGAGAGACAGGGGGAGTTACAATGAGCAGTTCTTC
TRBJ2-5	.	TRBD1	TRBV7-9	CASSLVPGGTGGGETQYF	TGTGCCAGCAGCTTAGTTCCGGGTGGGACAGGGGGCGGGGAGACCCAGTACTTC
TRBJ2-1	many	.	TRBV20-1	CSAKPQFGPLNEQFF	TGCAGTGCTAAGCCTCAGTTCGGCCCACTCAATGAGCAGTTCTTC
TRBJ2-5	.	.	TRBV2	CAASQRASWETQYF	TGTGCCGCCAGCCAGAGGGCCTCTTGGGAGACCCAGTACTTC
TRBJ1-2	many	TRBD1	TRBV19	CASSMTGQGYTF	TGTGCCAGTAGTATGACAGGGCAAGGCTACACCTTC
TRBJ2-5	many	.	TRBV18	CASSPPGPATQETQYF	TGTGCCAGCTCACCACCGGGACCGGCAACTCAAGAGACCCAGTACTTC
TRBJ2-3	many	.	TRBV20-1	CSAREDSDTQYF	TGCAGTGCTAGAGAGGACAGCGATACGCAGTATTTT
TRBJ2-2	many	TRBD1	TRBV4-3	CASSPTAIQGHPNTGELFF	TGCGCCAGCAGCCCAACAGCGATACAGGGGCACCCTAACACCGGGGAGCTGTTTTTT
TRBJ1-6	.	TRBD1	TRBV5-1	CASGNPGQGGSPLHF	TGCGCCAGCGGTAACCCGGGACAGGGAGGTTCACCCCTCCACTTT
TRBJ2-1	.	TRBD2	TRBV10-1	CASSETGTSGQGNEQFF	TGCGCCAGCAGTGAGACCGGGACTAGCGGGCAAGGGAATGAGCAGTTCTTC
TRBJ1-4	many	.	TRBV11-2	CASSPSTQSTNEKLFF	TGTGCCAGCAGCCCCTCTACGCAGTCAACTAATGAAAAACTGTTTTTT
TRBJ2-1	many	TRBD2	TRBV24-1	CATSDPGPTSGRAGEQFF	TGTGCCACCAGTGATCCTGGCCCCACTAGCGGGAGGGCTGGTGAGCAGTTCTTC
TRBJ2-2	.	.	TRBV12-5	CASGGDTGELFF	TGTGCTAGTGGTGGGGACACCGGGGAGCTGTTTTTT
TRBJ2-5	.	.	TRBV14	CASSQDSSFYICSARLIEETQYF	.
TRBJ2-1	many	TRBD1	TRBV5-8	CASSLPGQGLNEQFF	TGTGCCAGCAGCTTGCCGGGACAGGGCTTGAATGAGCAGTTCTTC